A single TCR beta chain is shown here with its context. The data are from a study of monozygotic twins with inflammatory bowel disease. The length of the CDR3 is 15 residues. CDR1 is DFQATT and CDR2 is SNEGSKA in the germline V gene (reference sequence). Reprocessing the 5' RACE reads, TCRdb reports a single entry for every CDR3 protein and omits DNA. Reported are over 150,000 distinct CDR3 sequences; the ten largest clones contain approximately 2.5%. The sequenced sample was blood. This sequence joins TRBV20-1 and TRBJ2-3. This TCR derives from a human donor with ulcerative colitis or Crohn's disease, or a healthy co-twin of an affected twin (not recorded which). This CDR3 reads CSARIVRGPSDTQYF.